The T cell receptor beta chain under discussion was sequenced for a study of T-cell reconstitution after alpha-beta-depleted transplantation in children. A TCRbeta library incorporating unique molecular identifiers was prepared. Via MiXCR, TCRdb re-called the PCR reads, giving one row per CDR3 protein. The sample shows 95,000 to 150,000 distinct CDR3 sequences, approximately 22% of them seen only once. Germline V gene sequence: CDR1 MNHEY, CDR2 SVGAGI. V was pared by 3 bases and J by 1 base, with 10 bases between. The CDR3 has 15 residues. As to this clonotype: The antigen remains unidentified.

Study findings and constraints: High day-60 TCRbeta diversity in some patients came from surviving recipient T cells and thymic progenitors. Diversity and T-cell counts at one year after transplant derived mostly from new T cells.

This chain joins TRBV6-5 and TRBJ2-1; D might be TRBD2 (6 bases). This specimen was PBMCs, mostly from graft donor cells, taken 180 days after TCRalphabeta/CD19-depleted stem cell transplant. The origin of this receptor is a male patient between 2 and 15 years old who had a stem cell transplant for chronic granulomatous disease, so the T cells may come from the graft donor. CDR3 protein: CASSYGGSSYNEQFF. DNA of the CDR3: TGTGCCAGCAGTTATGGGGGGAGTTCCTACAATGAGCAGTTCTTC.